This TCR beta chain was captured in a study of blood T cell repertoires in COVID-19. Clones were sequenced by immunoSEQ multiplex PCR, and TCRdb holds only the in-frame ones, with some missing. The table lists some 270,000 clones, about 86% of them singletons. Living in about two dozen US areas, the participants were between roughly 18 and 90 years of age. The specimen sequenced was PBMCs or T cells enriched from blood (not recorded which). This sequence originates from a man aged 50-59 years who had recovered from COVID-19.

CDR3 amino acids: CASWDSTQQYF. The CDR3 DNA is TGTGCCAGCTGGGACAGTACGCAGCAGTACTTC. The chain carries TRBV27 and TRBJ2-7; 7 bases align to TRBD1. The V gene's germline CDR1 is MNHEY and CDR2 SMNVEV (reference sequence). The CDR3 length is 11 residues. V lost 8 bases to trimming and J lost 8 bases; unmatched junction nucleotides: 6.